The source of this TCR beta chain is a study of blood T cell repertoires in COVID-19. Germline CDR1 reads SGHKS; CDR2 reads YYEKEE (reference sequence). V lost 4 bases and J lost 0, with 10 bases in between. The CDR3 runs to 14 residues. Here immunoSEQ multiplex PCR was the method, and the copy in TCRdb shows in-frame clones only, minus some. The data hold roughly 370,000 clones, with approximately 87% observed a single time. The origin of this receptor is a woman between 50 and 59 years old who had recovered from COVID-19. What was sequenced was PBMCs or T cells enriched from blood (not recorded which). The chain couples TRBV5-5 to TRBJ1-1; D remains ambiguous. The CDR3 reads CASSRGSLNTEAFF. The CDR3 DNA is TGTGCCAGCAGCCGCGGCTCCCTGAACACTGAAGCTTTCTTT. Filled out from reference TRBV5-5 and TRBJ1-1, the complete variable domain reads DAGVTQSPTHLIKTRGQQVTLRCSPISGHKSVSWYQQVLGQGPQFIFQYYEKEERGRGNFPDRFSARQFPNYSSELNVNALLLGDSALYLCASSRGSLNTEAFFGQGTRLTVV.